This TCR beta chain comes out of a study of CD4 and CD8 cells across lung adenocarcinoma regions (dated by TCRdb to 2016 to 2018). Study-wide context: Intratumor heterogeneity of the T cell receptor repertoire was examined by comparing tumor centers with tumor margins.

Of note for this clonotype: It has no known antigen specificity. No much larger clone is present one base from it, and per-base qualities are unavailable.

Patients with localized lung adenocarcinoma, a subtype of non-small cell lung cancer, were used as donors. Samples were obtained from the centers of localized lung adenocarcinomas. For TCR repertoire analysis, CD4+ T cells from tumor tissue were profiled separately from CD8+ T cells. The method was PCR. TCRdb records HiSeq X Ten as the sequencer. TCRdb trimmed the raw reads at Q25, called clones with MiXCR and kept productive beta chains. Merged by CDR3 protein, the rows form single entries marked with the most common genes and DNA. This sample lists 5,000 to 6,500 distinct CDR3 sequences; 62% were detected once. The top ten hold about 24% of the sample. Per the germline V gene, MNHNS is the CDR1 and SASEGT is the CDR2. The CDR3 has 14 amino acids, counting the end cysteine and phenylalanine. The read is trimmed to its CDR3 DNA, 42 bases read in frame from base 1.

The source material was CD4+ T cells from the center of a lung tumor. The cell subset or site tag for this specimen amounts to: tumor center region. The receptor was derived from a female donor with lung adenocarcinoma. The CD4 and CD8 labels of this study may be unreliable. The sequence is built from TRBV6-1 and TRBJ2-7, with TRBD1 as a weak D call on 6 bases. The J call may be wrong; the DNA end is better matched by TRBJ2-5. The nucleotide sequence reads TGTGCCAGCAGTGAAGCCAGGGGTGGGGAGACCCAGTACTTC. This gives the protein CASSEARGGETQYF.